This TCR beta chain was identified in a study of CD8+ T cells in alopecia areata (dated by TCRdb to the late 2010s). Study-level background: In both human patients and the C3H/HeJ mouse model, the study applied high-throughput TCRbeta sequencing to look at T cell clonal expansion in alopecia areata. On the human side, TCRbeta sequencing was run on scalp tissue and on sorted CD4+ and CD8+ peripheral blood T cells from healthy controls and from alopecia areata patients with either patchy or totalis/universalis disease. Scalp clonality was compared among normal scalp (n=4), patchy alopecia areata scalp (n=8), and alopecia totalis/universalis scalp (n=8). The RNA source kit depended on sample type: the PAXgene miRNA kit for fixed scalp, the miRNeasy kit for PBMCs, and the RNeasy kit for mouse skin. Amplification of TCRbeta CDR3 regions was done by immunoSEQ multiplex PCR using 35 Vbeta forward primers and 13 Jbeta reverse primers.

From alopecia areata patients, peripheral blood was collected along with lesional scalp punch biopsies. PBMCs were isolated by density centrifugation and stained for CD3, CD4 and CD8, after which CD4+ and CD8+ T cells were sorted on a FACSAria. Alopecia areata patients who were not treated were recruited through a multicenter biomarker study. For roughly five biomarker-study patients, blood CD8+ T cells were further sorted into NKG2D-low and NKG2D-high fractions. The CDR3, from cysteine to phenylalanine, totals 15 residues. Only the CDR3 part of the read is kept: 45 bases, read in frame from the first base. Cut back by 4 bases and 7 bases, the V and J ends lie 23 bases apart. Per the germline V gene (reference sequence), GTSNPN is the CDR1 and SVGIG is the CDR2. General conclusions and limits of the study: Compared with normal scalp, lesional scalp had higher clonality and more expanded CD8+ clones, particularly in alopecia totalis/universalis, a pattern that suggests antigenic drive. TCR sequences shared between patients were less clear than in mice, possibly partly because of HLA diversity in the patient population. Resident alphabeta T cells in normal human skin are also sequenced, complicating scalp TCR repertoire analysis, unlike mouse skin dominated by gammadelta T cells.

Receptor libraries were prepared by the immunoSEQ multiplex PCR assay. For TCR sequencing, RNA was extracted from every sample and reverse transcribed into cDNA to serve as template. First-strand cDNA was synthesized with SuperScript III using a 2:1 mix of oligo-dT and random hexamers. A synthetic immune receptor repertoire was used to measure amplification bias, and any remaining bias was corrected computationally. The paper's data handling went like this. Raw reads were preprocessed to remove errors, and CDR3 was defined according to IMGT conventions as the region from the conserved cysteine to phenylalanine. Clonality was calculated as 1 minus Shannon entropy normalized by log2 of the number of productive unique TCRs. CD4 or CD8 identity of scalp clones was inferred by cross-referencing scalp TCRbeta sequences with sorted blood CD4 and CD8 repertoires. In TCRdb, the immuneACCESS table is reduced to in-frame sequences with V and J assigned. These tables do not hold every clone; where another copy was compared, an unresolved V gene accounts for under half, and the others remain unexplained. Clone size and the V and J calls come from that table; the DNA yielded D and trimming. The sample table records around 29,000 clones; about two thirds of these occur just once. The top ten clones comprise about 20% of the sample.

As concerns this clone: What this receptor recognizes is not known. No per-base quality is available; no much larger clone lies one base away.

The receptor was derived from a human donor with alopecia areata. The source material was NKG2D-high CD8+ T cells sorted from blood. Reading the label with the study, this specimen's cell subset or site is: sorted CD8+ NKG2D-high blood T cells. The chain employs TRBV30 and TRBJ2-7; the D region possibly corresponds to TRBD1 (6 bases align). The DNA sequence follows: TGTGCCTGGAAGTCAGCTGGACAGTTTACGATGGAGCAGTACTTC. Its product reads: CAWKSAGQFTMEQYF.